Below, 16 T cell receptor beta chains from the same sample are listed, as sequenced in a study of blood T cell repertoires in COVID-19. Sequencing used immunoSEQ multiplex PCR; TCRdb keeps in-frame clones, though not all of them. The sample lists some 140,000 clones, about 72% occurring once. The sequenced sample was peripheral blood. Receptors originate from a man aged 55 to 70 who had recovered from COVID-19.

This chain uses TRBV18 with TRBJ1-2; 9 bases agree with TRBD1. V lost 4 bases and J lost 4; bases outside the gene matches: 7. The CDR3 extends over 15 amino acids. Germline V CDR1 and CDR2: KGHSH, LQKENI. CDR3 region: CASSQTGGAGYGYTF. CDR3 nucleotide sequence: TGTGCCAGCTCACAAACAGGGGGCGCCGGCTATGGCTACACCTTC.

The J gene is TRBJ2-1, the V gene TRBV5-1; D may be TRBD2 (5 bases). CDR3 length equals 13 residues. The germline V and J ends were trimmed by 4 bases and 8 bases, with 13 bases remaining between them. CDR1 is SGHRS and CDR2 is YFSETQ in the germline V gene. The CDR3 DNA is TGCGCCAGCAGCCAACATGTCGGGGATGAGCAGTTCTTC. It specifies CASSQHVGDEQFF.

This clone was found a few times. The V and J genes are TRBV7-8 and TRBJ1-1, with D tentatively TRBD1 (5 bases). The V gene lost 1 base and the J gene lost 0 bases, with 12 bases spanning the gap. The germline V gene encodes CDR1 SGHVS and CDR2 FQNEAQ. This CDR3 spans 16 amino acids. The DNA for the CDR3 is TGTGCCAGCAGCTTAGGCTTAGCAGGGATGAACACTGAAGCTTTCTTT. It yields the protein CASSLGLAGMNTEAFF.

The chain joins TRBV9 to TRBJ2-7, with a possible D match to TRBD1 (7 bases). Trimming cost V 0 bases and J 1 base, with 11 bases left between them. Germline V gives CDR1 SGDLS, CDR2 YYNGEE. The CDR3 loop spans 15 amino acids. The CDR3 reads CASSVAAGGSYEQYF. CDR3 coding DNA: TGTGCCAGCAGCGTAGCGGCAGGGGGGTCCTACGAGCAGTACTTC.

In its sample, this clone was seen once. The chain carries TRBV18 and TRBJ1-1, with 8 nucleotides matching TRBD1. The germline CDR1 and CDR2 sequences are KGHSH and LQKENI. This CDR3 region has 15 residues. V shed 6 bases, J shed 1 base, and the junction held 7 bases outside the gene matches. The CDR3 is CASSPVRGPNTEAFF. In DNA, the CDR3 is TGTGCCAGCTCGCCGGTCAGGGGGCCGAACACTGAAGCTTTCTTT. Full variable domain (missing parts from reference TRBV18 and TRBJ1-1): NAGVMQNPRHLVRRRGQEARLRCSPMKGHSHVYWYRQLPEEGLKFMVYLQKENIIDESGMPKERFSAEFPKEGPSILRIQQVVRGDSAAYFCASSPVRGPNTEAFFGQGTRLTVV.

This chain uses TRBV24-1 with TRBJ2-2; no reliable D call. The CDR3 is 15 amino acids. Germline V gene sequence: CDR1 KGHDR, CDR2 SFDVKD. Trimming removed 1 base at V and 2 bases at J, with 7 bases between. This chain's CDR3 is CATSDFVDNTGELFF. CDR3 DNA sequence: TGTGCCACCAGTGATTTCGTAGATAACACCGGGGAGCTGTTTTTT.

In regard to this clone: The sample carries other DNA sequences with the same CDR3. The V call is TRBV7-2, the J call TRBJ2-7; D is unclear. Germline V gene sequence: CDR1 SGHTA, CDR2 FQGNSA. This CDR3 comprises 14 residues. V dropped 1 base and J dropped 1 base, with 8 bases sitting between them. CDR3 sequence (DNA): TGTGCCAGCAGCTTAGGGGCAGTTTCCTACGAGCAGTACTTC. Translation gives CASSLGAVSYEQYF.

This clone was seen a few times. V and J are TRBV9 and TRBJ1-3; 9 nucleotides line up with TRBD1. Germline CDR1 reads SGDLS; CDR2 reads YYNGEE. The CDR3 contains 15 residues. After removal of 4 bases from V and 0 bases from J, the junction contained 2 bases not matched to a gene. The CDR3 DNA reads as TGTGCCAGCAGCTGGGGACAGGGCTCTGGAAACACCATATATTTT. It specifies CASSWGQGSGNTIYF.

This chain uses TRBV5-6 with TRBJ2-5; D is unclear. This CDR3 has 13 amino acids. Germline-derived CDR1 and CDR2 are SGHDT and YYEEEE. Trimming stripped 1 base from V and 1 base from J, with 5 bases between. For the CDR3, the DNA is TGTGCCAGCAGCTTGCCTGTCCAAGAGACCCAGTACTTC. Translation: CASSLPVQETQYF.

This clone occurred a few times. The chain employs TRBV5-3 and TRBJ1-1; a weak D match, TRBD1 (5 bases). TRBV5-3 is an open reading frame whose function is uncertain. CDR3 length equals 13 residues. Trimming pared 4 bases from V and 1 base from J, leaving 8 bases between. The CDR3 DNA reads TGTGCCAGAAGCCAAGACAGGAACACTGAAGCTTTCTTT. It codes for CARSQDRNTEAFF.

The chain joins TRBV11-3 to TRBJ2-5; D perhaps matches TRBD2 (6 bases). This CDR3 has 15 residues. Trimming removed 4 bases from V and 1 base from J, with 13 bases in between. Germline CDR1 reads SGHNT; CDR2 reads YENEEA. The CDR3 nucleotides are TGTGCCAGCAGCTCTACCTCAGCGGGCCAAGAGACCCAGTACTTC. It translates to CASSSTSAGQETQYF.

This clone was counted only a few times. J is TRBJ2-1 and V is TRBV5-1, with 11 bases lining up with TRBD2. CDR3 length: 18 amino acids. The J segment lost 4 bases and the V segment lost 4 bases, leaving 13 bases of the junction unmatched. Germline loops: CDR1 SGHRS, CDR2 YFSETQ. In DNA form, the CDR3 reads TGCGCCAGCAGCCCTGCCCTAGCGGGGGGCCACCAATACAATGAGCAGTTCTTC. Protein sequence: CASSPALAGGHQYNEQFF.

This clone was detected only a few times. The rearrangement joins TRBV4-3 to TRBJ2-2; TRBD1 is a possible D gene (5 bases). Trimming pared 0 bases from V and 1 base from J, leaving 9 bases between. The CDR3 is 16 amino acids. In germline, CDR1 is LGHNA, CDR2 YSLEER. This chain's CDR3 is CASSQDWGQNTGELFF. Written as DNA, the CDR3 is TGCGCCAGCAGCCAAGATTGGGGCCAGAACACCGGGGAGCTGTTTTTT.

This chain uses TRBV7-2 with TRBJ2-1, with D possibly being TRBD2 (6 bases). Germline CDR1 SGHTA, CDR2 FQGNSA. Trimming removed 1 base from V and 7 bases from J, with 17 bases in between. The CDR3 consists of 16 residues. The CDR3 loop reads CASSLDSGASVNEQFF. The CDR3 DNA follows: TGTGCCAGCAGCTTAGATAGCGGAGCCAGCGTAAATGAGCAGTTCTTC.

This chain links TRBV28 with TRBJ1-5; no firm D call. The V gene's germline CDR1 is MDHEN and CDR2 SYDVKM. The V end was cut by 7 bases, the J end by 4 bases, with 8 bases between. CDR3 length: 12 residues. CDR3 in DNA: TGTGCCAGCACCCCTTCGAATCAGCCCCAGCATTTT. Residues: CASTPSNQPQHF.

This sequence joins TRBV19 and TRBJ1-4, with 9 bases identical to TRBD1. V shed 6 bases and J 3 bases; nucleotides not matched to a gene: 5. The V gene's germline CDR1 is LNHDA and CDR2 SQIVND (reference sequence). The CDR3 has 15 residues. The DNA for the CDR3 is TGTGCCAGTAGATACAGGGGGCGAGCTAATGAAAAACTGTTTTTT. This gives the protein CASRYRGRANEKLFF.